This T cell receptor beta chain was sequenced during a study of molecular identifiers for immune sequencing clone quantification. Study details: Replicate experiments divided RNA from roughly 20,000 or 100,000 naive CD8 cells into five parts and sequenced four.

TCRdb re-derived calls from the PCR reads in MiXCR, one entry per CDR3 protein. The sample consists of approximately 93,000 distinct CDR3 sequences, around 27% of them appearing once. Sequenced: naive CD8+ T cells from blood, with Jurkat cell RNA spiked in. Specified subset: FACS-sorted CD8+CD4-CCR7+CD45RA+ naive T cells. The origin of this receptor is a human donor in good health. Some libraries in this study had Jurkat cell RNA spiked in.

The CDR3 sequence is CASSLGGAEAFF. CDR3 bases: TGTGCCAGCAGTTTAGGGGGCGCTGAAGCTTTCTTT. V gene TRBV12-3 or TRBV12-4 combines with J gene TRBJ1-1, with D perhaps matching TRBD1 (5 bases). CDR3 length: 12 residues. The V end lost 1 base, the J end lost 6 bases, and 6 bases lay between the germline ends.